This T cell receptor (beta chain) is drawn from a study of T cells after yellow fever vaccination. Study outcomes and limitations: It was the secondary response that reached its peak faster, day 5 versus 15, but it was weaker.

In making TCR cDNA, 5'RACE template switching added a universal primer site and UMIs to it. One entry per CDR3 protein, called by TCRdb with MiXCR from the 5' RACE reads. The data contain roughly 520,000 distinct CDR3 sequences, just over 20% of them singletons. This clonotype was observed a few times. The target antigen is unknown. This clonotype was sampled from a man between 18 and 35 years old who received the YFV17D yellow fever vaccine. This specimen consisted of PBMCs, obtained 21 days after the first yellow fever vaccination.

CDR3 DNA sequence: TGTGCCAGCAGGAAGGATTTCACCGGGGAGCTGTTTTTT. This encodes CASRKDFTGELFF. The V call is TRBV12-3 or TRBV12-4, the J call TRBJ2-2; D is unclear. The CDR3 spans 13 residues. V was shortened by 6 bases and J by 4 bases, with 9 bases between the two germline ends.